This T cell receptor (beta chain) was identified during a study of T cell responses to AZD1222 COVID-19 vaccine. In germline, CDR1 is KGHSH, CDR2 LQKENI. V was shortened by 3 bases and J by 8 bases, with 16 bases between the two germline ends. The CDR3 sequence is 14 residues long. Study-level findings and limits: After two AZD1222 doses, spike-specific TCR breadth and depth rose versus day 0. Donor demographics were predominantly white British with a female majority; clonal diversity may be underestimated. None of the repertoires were sampled until the peak T cell response had passed. Just 5 to 7 AZD1222 recipients were seropositive at baseline.

In regard to this clone: What it binds is unknown.

Measured with immunoSEQ multiplex PCR; TCRdb has only the in-frame clones, and not every one. The table has roughly 84,000 clones, approximately 85% seen once. The starting material was peripheral blood, obtained 28 days after the second AZD1222 dose. The chain carries TRBV18 and TRBJ1-2, with a tentative D call TRBD1 (6 bases). The source is an adult who received the AZD1222 COVID-19 vaccine. CDR3 amino acids: CASSPSGAVGGYTF. The DNA of the CDR3 is TGTGCCAGCTCACCGTCGGGGGCGGTGGGAGGCTACACCTTC.